A selection of T cell receptor beta chains follows, all from one sample in a study of Ad26.COV2.S vaccination and SARS-CoV-2 variants. TCRdb keeps only in-frame clones here, not all; method: immunoSEQ multiplex PCR. The table includes 300,000 to 400,000 clones, roughly 84% detected once. This specimen was peripheral blood, taken in a trial of Ad26.COV2.S vaccine versus placebo. These receptor sequences come from a person aged 18-60 years who received the Ad26.COV2.S COVID-19 vaccine or a placebo. Both conserved end residues are trimmed from each CDR3. A D gene is named only where the DNA matches it firmly. Size is omitted from some rows. Given values are once, few, many or a class for expanded clones.

TRBJ1-4	NA	NA	TRBV19	ASSSPGSATNEKLF
TRBJ1-5	NA	NA	TRBV7-2	ASSPRRDQHYQPQH
TRBJ1-2	TRBD1	NA	TRBV5-5	ASAPSGQSPYGYT
TRBJ2-7	NA	NA	TRBV30	AWSTVYEQY
TRBJ2-7	NA	NA	TRBV27	ASSFYGPGVFYEQY
TRBJ2-3	NA	NA	TRBV6-5	ASSSPASGHADTQY
TRBJ1-1	NA	NA	TRBV7-2	ASSARGGTVNTEAF
TRBJ2-3	TRBD2	NA	TRBV7-9	ASRNSPTSGDTDTQY
TRBJ1-1	TRBD1	NA	TRBV4-3	ASSRGQGENTEAF
TRBJ1-3	NA	NA	TRBV9	ASSPRPGTSSGNTIY
TRBJ2-2	TRBD2	NA	TRBV7-2	ASSLYAGGAGELF
TRBJ2-3	NA	NA	TRBV5-4	ASSLGPESTDTQY
TRBJ1-1	NA	NA	TRBV27	ASSLGFRAF
TRBJ2-7	TRBD2	NA	TRBV4-2	ASSQVGTSGSYEQY
TRBJ1-6	NA	NA	TRBV28	ASSQGILNSNSPLH
TRBJ2-1	TRBD2	NA	TRBV29-1	SVVTSVLSEQF
TRBJ1-1	NA	NA	TRBV29-1	SVEFTGKEAF
TRBJ1-6	NA	NA	TRBV4-3	ASSQGGGEIYNSPLH
TRBJ2-1	TRBD2	NA	TRBV7-2	ASTSGGGANHEQF
TRBJ2-1	NA	NA	TRBV14	ASSQYLYNEQF
TRBJ1-1	NA	NA	TRBV18	ASSRQAVDTEAF
TRBJ1-1	TRBD1	NA	TRBV10-1	ASSRQGGKAF
TRBJ1-4	NA	once	TRBV6-9	ASNNGYTMGEKLF
TRBJ1-1	NA	NA	TRBV6-1	ASSELPTGTEAF
TRBJ2-1	TRBD2	NA	TRBV7-9	ASSFGGSYNEQF
TRBJ2-3	TRBD2	once	TRBV30	AWSVRAGGTDTQY